The text below deals with one T cell receptor (beta chain). The DNA is left out, because the CDR3 cannot be placed on it with certainty; the CDR3 is given as TCRdb lists it. Ends included, the CDR3 has 17 residues. Germline-derived CDR1 and CDR2 are LGHNA and YSLEER. One entry per CDR3 protein results from TCRdb running MiXCR on the PCR reads. The repertoire consists of just over 35,000 distinct CDR3 sequences, with about 18% occurring once and the leading ten covering about 6.2%. This sample is drawn from a study of molecular identifiers for immune sequencing clone quantification. In the study overall: RNA, taken in replicates from about 20,000 or 100,000 naive CD8 cells, was split five ways, with four sequenced.

Naive CD8 T cells were FACS-sorted by CD8+CD4-CCR7+CD45RA+ markers. The specimen sequenced was naive CD8+ T cells from blood, with Jurkat cell RNA spiked in. The subset is: FACS-sorted CD8+CD4-CCR7+CD45RA+ naive T cells. The origin of this receptor is a human donor in good health. Some libraries in this study had Jurkat cell RNA spiked in. V gene TRBV4-3 combines with J gene TRBJ2-2; TRBD2 is the table's D call, not checked against the DNA. CDR3 region: CASSQDVAGGASGELLF.